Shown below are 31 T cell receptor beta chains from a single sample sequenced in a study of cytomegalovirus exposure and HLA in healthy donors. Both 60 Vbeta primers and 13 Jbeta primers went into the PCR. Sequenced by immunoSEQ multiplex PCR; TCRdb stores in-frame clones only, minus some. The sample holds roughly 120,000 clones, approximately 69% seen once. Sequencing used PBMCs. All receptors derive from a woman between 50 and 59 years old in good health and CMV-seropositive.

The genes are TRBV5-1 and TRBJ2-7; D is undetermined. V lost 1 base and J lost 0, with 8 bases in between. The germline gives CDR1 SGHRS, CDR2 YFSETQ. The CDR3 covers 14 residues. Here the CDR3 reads CASSLTSTSYEQYF. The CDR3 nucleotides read TGCGCCAGCAGCTTGACAAGTACCTCCTACGAGCAGTACTTC.

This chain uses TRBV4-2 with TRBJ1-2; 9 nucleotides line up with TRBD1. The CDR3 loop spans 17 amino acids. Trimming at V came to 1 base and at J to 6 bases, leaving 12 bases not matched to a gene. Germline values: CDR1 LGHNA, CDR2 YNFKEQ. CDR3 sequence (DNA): TGTGCCAGCAGCCAAGTATCCGGGACAGGGCCAGAAAATGGCTACACCTTC. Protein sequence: CASSQVSGTGPENGYTF.

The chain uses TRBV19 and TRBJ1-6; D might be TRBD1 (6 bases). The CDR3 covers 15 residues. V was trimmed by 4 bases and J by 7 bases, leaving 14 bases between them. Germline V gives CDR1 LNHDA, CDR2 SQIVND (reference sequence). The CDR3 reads CASSKGNRVNSPLHF. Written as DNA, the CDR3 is TGTGCCAGTAGTAAAGGAAACAGGGTAAATTCACCCCTCCACTTT.

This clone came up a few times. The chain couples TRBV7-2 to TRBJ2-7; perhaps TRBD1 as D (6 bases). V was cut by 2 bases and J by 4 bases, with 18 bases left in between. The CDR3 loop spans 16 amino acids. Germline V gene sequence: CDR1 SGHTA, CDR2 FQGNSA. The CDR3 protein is CASSLQVGAILYEQYF. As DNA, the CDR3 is TGTGCCAGCAGCTTACAGGTGGGGGCTATACTTTACGAGCAGTACTTC.

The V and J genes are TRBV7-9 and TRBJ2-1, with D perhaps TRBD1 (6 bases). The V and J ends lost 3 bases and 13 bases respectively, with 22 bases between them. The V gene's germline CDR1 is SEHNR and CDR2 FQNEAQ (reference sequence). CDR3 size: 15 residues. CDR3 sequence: CASSFANYREREQFF. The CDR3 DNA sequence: TGTGCCAGCAGCTTTGCTAACTACAGGGAACGGGAACAGTTCTTC.

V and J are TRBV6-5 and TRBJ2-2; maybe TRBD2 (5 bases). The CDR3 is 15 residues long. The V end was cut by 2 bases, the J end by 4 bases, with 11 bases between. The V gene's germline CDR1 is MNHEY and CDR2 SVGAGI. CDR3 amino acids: CASSYGREGTGELFF. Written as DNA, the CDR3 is TGTGCCAGCAGTTACGGCAGAGAGGGCACCGGGGAGCTGTTTTTT.

The CDR3 spells CASKTGGTEAFF. CDR3 DNA sequence: TGTGCCAGCAAAACAGGGGGCACTGAAGCTTTCTTT. The V gene is TRBV28, the J gene TRBJ1-1, with 8 bases aligning to TRBD1. The CDR3 runs 12 residues. Per the germline V gene, CDR1 is MDHEN and CDR2 is SYDVKM. V shed 7 bases, J shed 4 bases, and the junction held 2 bases outside the gene matches.

CDR3 protein: CASSEGTGLHEQYF. CDR3 DNA sequence: TGCGCCAGCAGTGAGGGGACAGGACTCCACGAGCAGTACTTC. This rearrangement joins TRBV10-1 to TRBJ2-7; 8 bases align to TRBD1. Trimming took 2 bases from V and 5 from J; bases not matched to a gene: 5. The CDR3 length is 14 residues. Germline V gene lookup returns CDR1 WNHNN and CDR2 SYGVQD (reference sequence).

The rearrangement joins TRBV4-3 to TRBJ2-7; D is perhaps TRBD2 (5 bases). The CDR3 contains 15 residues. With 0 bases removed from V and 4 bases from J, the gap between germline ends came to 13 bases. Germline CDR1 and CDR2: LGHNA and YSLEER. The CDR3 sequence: CASSQDLASPYEQYF. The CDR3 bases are TGCGCCAGCAGCCAAGATTTAGCTAGCCCTTACGAGCAGTACTTC.

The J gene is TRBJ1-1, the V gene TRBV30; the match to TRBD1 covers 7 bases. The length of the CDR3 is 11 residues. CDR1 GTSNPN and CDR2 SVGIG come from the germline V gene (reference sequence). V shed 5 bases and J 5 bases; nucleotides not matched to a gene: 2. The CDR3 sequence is CAWDRVTEAFF. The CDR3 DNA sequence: TGTGCCTGGGACAGGGTGACTGAAGCTTTCTTT.

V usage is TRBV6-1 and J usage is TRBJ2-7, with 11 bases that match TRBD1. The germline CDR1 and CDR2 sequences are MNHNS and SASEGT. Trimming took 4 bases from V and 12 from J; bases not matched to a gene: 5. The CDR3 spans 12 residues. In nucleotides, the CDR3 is TGTGCCAGCAGTGCCCGGGACAGGGGGGTGTACTTC. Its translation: CASSARDRGVYF.

The CDR3 protein is CASSLADEAFF. CDR3 nucleotides: TGTGCCAGCAGCTTGGCAGATGAAGCTTTCTTT. The rearrangement joins TRBV9 to TRBJ1-1; D unresolved. The CDR3 covers 11 residues. V was trimmed by 4 bases and J by 7 bases, leaving 8 bases between them. Germline lookup yields CDR1 SGDLS and CDR2 YYNGEE.

The CDR3 spells CASGGAGYNEQFF. CDR3 DNA sequence: TGTGCCAGCGGCGGGGCGGGCTACAATGAGCAGTTCTTC. V is TRBV4-2 and J is TRBJ2-1; tentatively, D is TRBD2 (6 bases). Trimming took off 8 bases at V and 3 bases at J, with 11 bases between the two ends. In germline, CDR1 is LGHNA, CDR2 YNFKEQ. The CDR3 runs 13 residues.

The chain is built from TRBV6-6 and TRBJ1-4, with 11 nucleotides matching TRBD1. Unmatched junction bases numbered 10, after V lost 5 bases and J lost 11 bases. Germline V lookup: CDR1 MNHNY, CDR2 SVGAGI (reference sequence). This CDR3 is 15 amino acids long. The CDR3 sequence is CASSTGQGARDKLFF. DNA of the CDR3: TGTGCCAGCAGTACAGGACAGGGGGCGCGAGACAAACTGTTTTTT.

CDR3 sequence: CASSPFGTGGYEQYF. The CDR3 DNA reads TGTGCCAGCAGTCCCTTCGGGACAGGGGGATACGAGCAGTACTTC. This chain uses TRBV27 with TRBJ2-7, with 11 nucleotides matching TRBD1. V shed 5 bases and J 4 bases; nucleotides not matched to a gene: 7. Germline CDR1 reads MNHEY; CDR2 reads SMNVEV (reference sequence). CDR3 length equals 15 residues.

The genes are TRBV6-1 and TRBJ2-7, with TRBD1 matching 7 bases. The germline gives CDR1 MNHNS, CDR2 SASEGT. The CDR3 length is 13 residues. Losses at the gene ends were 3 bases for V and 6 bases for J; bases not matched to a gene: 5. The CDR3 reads CASSETGTFEQYF. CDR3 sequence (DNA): TGTGCCAGCAGTGAGACAGGGACATTCGAGCAGTACTTC.

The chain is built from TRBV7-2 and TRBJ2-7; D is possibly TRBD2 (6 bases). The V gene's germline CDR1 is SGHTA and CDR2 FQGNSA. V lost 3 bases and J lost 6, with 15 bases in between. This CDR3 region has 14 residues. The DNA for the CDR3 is TGTGCCAGCAGCTTGTGGGGGGTAATGGGCGAGCAGTACTTC. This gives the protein CASSLWGVMGEQYF.

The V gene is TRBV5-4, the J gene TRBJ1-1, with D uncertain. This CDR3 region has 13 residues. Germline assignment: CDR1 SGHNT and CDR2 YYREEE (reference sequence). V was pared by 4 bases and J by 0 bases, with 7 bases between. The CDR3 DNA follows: TGTGCCAGCAGCACCGCGTTGAACACTGAAGCTTTCTTT. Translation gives CASSTALNTEAFF. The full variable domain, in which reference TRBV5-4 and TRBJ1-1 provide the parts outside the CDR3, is ETGVTQSPTHLIKTRGQQVTLRCSSQSGHNTVSWYQQALGQGPQFIFQYYREEENGRGNFPPRFSGLQFPNYSSELNVNALELDDSALYLCASSTALNTEAFFGQGTRLTVV.

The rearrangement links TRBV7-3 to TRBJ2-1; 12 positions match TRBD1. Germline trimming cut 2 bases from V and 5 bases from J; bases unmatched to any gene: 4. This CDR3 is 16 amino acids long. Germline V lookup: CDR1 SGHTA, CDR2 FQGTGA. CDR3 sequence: CASSLAGTGGHNEQFF. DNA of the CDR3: TGTGCCAGCAGCTTAGCCGGGACAGGGGGCCACAATGAGCAGTTCTTC.

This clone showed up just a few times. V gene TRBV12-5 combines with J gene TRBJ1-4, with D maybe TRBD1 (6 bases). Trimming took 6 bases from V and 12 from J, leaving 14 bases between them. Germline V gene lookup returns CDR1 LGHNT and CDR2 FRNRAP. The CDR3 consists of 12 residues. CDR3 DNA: TGTGCTAGTGGCCCACAGGGTTCGGAACTGTTTTTT. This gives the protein CASGPQGSELFF. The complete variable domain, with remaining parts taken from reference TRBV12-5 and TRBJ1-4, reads DARVTQTPRHKVTEMGQEVTMRCQPILGHNTVFWYRQTMMQGLELLAYFRNRAPLDDSGMPKDRFSAEMPDATLATLKIQPSEPRDSAVYFCASGPQGSELFFGSGTQLSVL.

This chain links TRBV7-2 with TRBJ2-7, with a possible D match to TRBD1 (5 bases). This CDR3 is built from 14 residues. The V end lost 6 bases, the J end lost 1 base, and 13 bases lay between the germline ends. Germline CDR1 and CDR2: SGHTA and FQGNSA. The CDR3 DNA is TGTGCCAGCAGAAGCAACAGGTTTTCCTACGAGCAGTACTTC. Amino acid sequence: CASRSNRFSYEQYF.

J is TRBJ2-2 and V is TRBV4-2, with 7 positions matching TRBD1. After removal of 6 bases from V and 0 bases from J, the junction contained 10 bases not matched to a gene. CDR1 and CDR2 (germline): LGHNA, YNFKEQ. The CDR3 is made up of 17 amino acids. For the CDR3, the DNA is TGTGCCAGCAGTCAGAACCCGACAGGGCCGAACACCGGGGAGCTGTTTTTT. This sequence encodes CASSQNPTGPNTGELFF.

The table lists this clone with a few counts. CDR3 bases: TGTGCCAGCAGTGAAGTGACAGGACGATATGCCGTTCGCCCCCTCCACTTT. It translates to CASSEVTGRYAVRPLHF. This chain joins TRBV2 and TRBJ1-6; tentatively, D is TRBD1 (6 bases). This CDR3 spans 17 amino acids. V shed 1 base and J shed 13 bases, with 23 bases lying between them. The germline gives CDR1 SNHLY, CDR2 FYNNEI.

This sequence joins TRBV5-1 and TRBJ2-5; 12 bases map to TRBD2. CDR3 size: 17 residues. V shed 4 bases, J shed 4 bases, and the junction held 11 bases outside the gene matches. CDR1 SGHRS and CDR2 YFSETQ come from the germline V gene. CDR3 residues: CASSTLTSGSGVETQYF. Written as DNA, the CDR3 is TGCGCCAGCAGCACCCTGACTAGCGGGAGTGGGGTAGAGACCCAGTACTTC.

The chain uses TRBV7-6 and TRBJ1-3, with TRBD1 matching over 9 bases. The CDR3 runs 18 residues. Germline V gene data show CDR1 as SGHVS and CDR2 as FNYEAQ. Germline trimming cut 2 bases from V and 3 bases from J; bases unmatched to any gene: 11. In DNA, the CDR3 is TGTGCCAGCAGCTTAAAGGGGACAGGGAACTTTTTTGGAAACACCATATATTTT. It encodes CASSLKGTGNFFGNTIYF.

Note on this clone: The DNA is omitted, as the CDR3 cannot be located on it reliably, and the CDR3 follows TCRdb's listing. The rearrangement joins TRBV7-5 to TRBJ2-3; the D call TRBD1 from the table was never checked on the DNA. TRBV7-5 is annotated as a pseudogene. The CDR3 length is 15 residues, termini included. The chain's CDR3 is CVRSLVGQGSDTQYF.

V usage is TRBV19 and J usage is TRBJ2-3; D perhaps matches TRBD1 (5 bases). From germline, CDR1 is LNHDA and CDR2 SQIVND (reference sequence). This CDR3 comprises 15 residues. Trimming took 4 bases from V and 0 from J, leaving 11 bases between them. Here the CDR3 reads CASSNFDRSTDTQYF. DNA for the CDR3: TGTGCCAGTAGTAATTTTGACAGAAGCACAGATACGCAGTATTTT.

The CDR3, as DNA: TGTGCCAGCTCAGAGCGGGGGGACTCTGGAAACACCATATATTTT. Its protein is CASSERGDSGNTIYF. The chain couples TRBV27 to TRBJ1-3; D perhaps matches TRBD1 (5 bases). The CDR3 has 15 residues. V shed 8 bases and J shed 0 bases, with 14 bases lying between them. Per the germline V gene, CDR1 is MNHEY and CDR2 is SMNVEV (reference sequence).

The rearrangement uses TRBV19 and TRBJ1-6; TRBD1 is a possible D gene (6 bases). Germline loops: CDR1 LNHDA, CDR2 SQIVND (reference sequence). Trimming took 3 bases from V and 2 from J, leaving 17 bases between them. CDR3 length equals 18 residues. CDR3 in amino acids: CASSITSGAGAYNSPLHF. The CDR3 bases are TGTGCCAGTAGTATTACGTCCGGGGCAGGGGCCTATAATTCACCCCTCCACTTT.

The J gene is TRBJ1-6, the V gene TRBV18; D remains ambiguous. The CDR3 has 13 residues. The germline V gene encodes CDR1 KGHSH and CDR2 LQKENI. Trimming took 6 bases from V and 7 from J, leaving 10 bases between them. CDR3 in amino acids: CASSPTENSPLHF. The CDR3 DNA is TGTGCCAGCTCTCCTACGGAGAATTCACCCCTCCACTTT.

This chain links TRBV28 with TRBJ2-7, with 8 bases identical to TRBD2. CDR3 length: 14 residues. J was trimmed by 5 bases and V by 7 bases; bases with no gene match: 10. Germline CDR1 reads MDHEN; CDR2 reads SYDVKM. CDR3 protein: CASTAGLVLHEQYF. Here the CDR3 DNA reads TGTGCCAGCACGGCGGGACTAGTACTACACGAGCAGTACTTC.